This is a list of T cell receptor beta chains from one sample in a study of T cell repertoires in cytomegalovirus infection. One entry per CDR3 protein, called by TCRdb with MiXCR from the reads. The data hold about 920,000 distinct CDR3 sequences, with approximately 30% observed a single time. These receptors are not linked to any known antigen. Sequences were derived from cultured CD8+ T cells from PBMCs, sampled from culture after CMV antigen stimulation. These receptors were collected from a human donor in good health (CMV status not recorded). Some clones in this sample may be carry-over from other donors' samples. Both conserved end residues are part of each CDR3. Each record gives: J gene, V gene, CDR3 protein.

j_gene: TRBJ2-5; v_gene: TRBV12-3/TRBV12-4; CDR3aa: CANKPGTSGGETQYF
j_gene: TRBJ1-1; v_gene: TRBV27; CDR3aa: CASRTGGMNTEAFF
j_gene: TRBJ2-5; v_gene: TRBV20-1; CDR3aa: CSAFASGGPVETQYF
j_gene: TRBJ2-5; v_gene: TRBV4-1; CDR3aa: CASSQETGLQETQYF
j_gene: TRBJ2-3; v_gene: TRBV29-1; CDR3aa: CSVGTSAADTQYF
j_gene: TRBJ1-1; v_gene: TRBV7-2; CDR3aa: CASSPNSFNTEAFF
j_gene: TRBJ2-1; v_gene: TRBV7-9; CDR3aa: CASSLVDSPYNEQFF
j_gene: TRBJ2-5; v_gene: TRBV28; CDR3aa: CASSLSPFVAGGSETQYF
j_gene: TRBJ2-2; v_gene: TRBV10-2; CDR3aa: CASSEVPGLGAGELFF
j_gene: TRBJ2-7; v_gene: TRBV12-3/TRBV12-4; CDR3aa: CASSGPLEGYEQYF
j_gene: TRBJ1-2; v_gene: TRBV7-6; CDR3aa: CASSLVDRSFYGYTF
j_gene: TRBJ1-1; v_gene: TRBV18; CDR3aa: CASSPPLAAYTEAFF
j_gene: TRBJ2-5; v_gene: TRBV11-2; CDR3aa: CASSLGLRTGYQETQYF
j_gene: TRBJ1-5; v_gene: TRBV6-6; CDR3aa: CATGEGNQPQHF
j_gene: TRBJ2-1; v_gene: TRBV7-9; CDR3aa: CASSSGTGEAWEQFF
j_gene: TRBJ2-3; v_gene: TRBV27; CDR3aa: CASAGETDTQYF